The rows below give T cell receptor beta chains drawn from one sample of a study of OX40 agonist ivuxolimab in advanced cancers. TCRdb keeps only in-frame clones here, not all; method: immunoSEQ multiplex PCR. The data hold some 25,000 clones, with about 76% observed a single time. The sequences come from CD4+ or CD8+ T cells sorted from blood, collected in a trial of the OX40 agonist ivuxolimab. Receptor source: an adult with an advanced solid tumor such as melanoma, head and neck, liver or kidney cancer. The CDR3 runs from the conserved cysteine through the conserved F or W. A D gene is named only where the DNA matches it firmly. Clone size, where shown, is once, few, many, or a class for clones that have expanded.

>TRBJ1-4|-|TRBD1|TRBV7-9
CASSQGQGGNEKLFF
TGTGCCAGCAGCCAGGGACAGGGAGGAAATGAAAAACTGTTTTTT
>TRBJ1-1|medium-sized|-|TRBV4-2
CASSQTTGPTEAFF
TGTGCCAGCAGCCAGACCACAGGGCCCACTGAAGCTTTCTTT
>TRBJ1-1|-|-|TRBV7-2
CASSFGGGVNTEAFF
TGTGCCAGCAGCTTCGGGGGAGGGGTGAACACTGAAGCTTTCTTT
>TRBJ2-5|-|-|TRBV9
CASSESSAPGAQYF
TGTGCCAGCAGCGAGAGCAGCGCGCCGGGGGCCCAGTACTTC
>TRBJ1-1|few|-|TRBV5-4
CASSPGGTVNTEAFF
TGTGCCAGCAGCCCCGGTGGAACAGTGAACACTGAAGCTTTCTTT
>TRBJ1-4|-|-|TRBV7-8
CASSFPSATNEKLFF
TGTGCCAGCAGTTTCCCGTCTGCAACTAATGAAAAACTGTTTTTT
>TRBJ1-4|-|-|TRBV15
CATSLGQLNEKLFF
TGTGCCACCAGCTTGGGACAACTTAATGAAAAACTGTTTTTT
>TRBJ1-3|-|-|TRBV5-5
CASSLGIGWGPFSGNTIYF
TGTGCCAGCAGCTTGGGGATCGGCTGGGGCCCTTTCTCTGGAAACACCATATATTTT
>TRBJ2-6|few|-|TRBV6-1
CASRGTGANVLTF
TGTGCCAGCAGGGGTACTGGGGCCAACGTCCTGACTTTC
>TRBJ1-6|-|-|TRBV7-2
CASSTGPPSSYNSPLHF
TGTGCCAGCAGCACCGGACCGCCAAGCTCCTATAATTCACCCCTCCACTTT
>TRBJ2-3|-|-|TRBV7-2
CASSLGASTDTQYF
TGTGCCAGCAGCCTCGGAGCTAGCACAGATACGCAGTATTTT
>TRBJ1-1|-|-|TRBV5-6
CASSPWGETEAFF
TGTGCCAGCAGCCCGTGGGGGGAGACTGAAGCTTTCTTT
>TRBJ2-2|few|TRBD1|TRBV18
CASSPGTATRGELFF
TGTGCCAGCTCACCCGGGACAGCGACCCGCGGGGAGCTGTTTTTT
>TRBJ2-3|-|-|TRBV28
CASSSGGSTDTQYF
TGTGCCAGCAGCTCCGGAGGCAGCACAGATACGCAGTATTTT
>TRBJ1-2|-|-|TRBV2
CASRREGFLYGYTF
TGTGCCAGCAGAAGGGAGGGGTTCCTCTATGGCTACACCTTC
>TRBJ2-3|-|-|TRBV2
CASSFGSRWGDTQYF
TGTGCCAGCAGTTTCGGATCTCGGTGGGGAGATACGCAGTATTTT
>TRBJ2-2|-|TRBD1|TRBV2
CASSRDRMNTGELFF
TGTGCCAGCAGTCGGGACAGGATGAACACCGGGGAGCTGTTTTTT
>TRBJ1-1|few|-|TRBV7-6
CASSLAHQNTEAFF
TGTGCCAGCAGCTTAGCGCATCAGAACACTGAAGCTTTCTTT
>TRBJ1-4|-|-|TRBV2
CASSGTANEKLFF
TGTGCCAGCAGTGGGACAGCTAATGAAAAACTGTTTTTT
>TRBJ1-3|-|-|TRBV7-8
CASSLAGGGAAGNTIYF
TGTGCCAGCAGCTTAGCCGGCGGGGGGGCGGCTGGAAACACCATATATTTT
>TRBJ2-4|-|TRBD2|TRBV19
CASSPGGYSAKNIQYF
TGTGCCAGTAGTCCGGGGGGTTACTCAGCCAAAAACATTCAGTACTTC
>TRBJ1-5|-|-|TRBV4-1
CASSLSGLLLNQPQHF
TGCGCCAGCAGCCTGTCCGGGTTGCTACTCAATCAGCCCCAGCATTTT
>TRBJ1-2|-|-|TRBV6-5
CASTHPRTANYGYTF
TGTGCCAGCACCCACCCACGGACAGCAAACTATGGCTACACCTTC
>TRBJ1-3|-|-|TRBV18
CASSPPANSGNTIYF
TGTGCCAGCTCACCGCCAGCCAACTCTGGAAACACCATATATTTT
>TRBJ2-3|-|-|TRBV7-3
CASSFSGSTDTQYF
TGTGCCAGCAGCTTTAGCGGTAGCACAGATACGCAGTATTTT
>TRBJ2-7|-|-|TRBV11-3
CASSPLGGGKSHEQYF
TGTGCCAGCAGCCCACTGGGAGGGGGAAAATCCCACGAGCAGTACTTC
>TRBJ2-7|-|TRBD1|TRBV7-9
CASSAPGTGRSEQYF
TGTGCCAGCAGCGCACCCGGGACAGGGCGAAGCGAGCAGTACTTC
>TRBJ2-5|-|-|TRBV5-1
CASSPGRTGQETQYF
TGCGCCAGCAGCCCGGGGAGGACAGGACAAGAGACCCAGTACTTC
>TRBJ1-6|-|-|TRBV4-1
CASSLGTVNSPLHF
TGCGCCAGCAGCCTTGGGACGGTAAATTCACCCCTCCACTTT
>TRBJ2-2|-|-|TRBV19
CASRGGGVNTGELFF
TGTGCCAGTAGAGGGGGAGGGGTGAACACCGGGGAGCTGTTTTTT
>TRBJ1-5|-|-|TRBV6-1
CASGGQNNQPQHF
TGTGCCAGCGGAGGACAGAACAATCAGCCCCAGCATTTT
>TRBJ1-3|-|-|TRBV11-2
CASSLEPGRSGNTIYF
TGTGCCAGCAGCTTAGAGCCGGGGCGCTCTGGAAACACCATATATTTT
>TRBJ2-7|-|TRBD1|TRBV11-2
CASSPGQASSYEQYF
TGTGCCAGCAGCCCGGGACAGGCGAGCTCCTACGAGCAGTACTTC
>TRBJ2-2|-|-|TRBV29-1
CSGGSNTGELFF
TGCAGCGGGGGGAGTAACACCGGGGAGCTGTTTTTT
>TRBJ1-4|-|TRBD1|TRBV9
CASSGQGDEKLFF
TGTGCCAGCTCGGGACAGGGGGATGAAAAACTGTTTTTT
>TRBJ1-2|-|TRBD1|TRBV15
CATSRELRGYGYTF
TGTGCCACCAGCAGAGAGCTCAGGGGGTATGGCTACACCTTC
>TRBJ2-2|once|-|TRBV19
CASSIGWGVRNTGELFF
TGTGCCAGTAGTATCGGGTGGGGGGTCCGGAACACCGGGGAGCTGTTTTTT
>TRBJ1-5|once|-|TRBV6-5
CASSSGLGNQPQHF
TGTGCCAGCAGTTCAGGGCTGGGCAATCAGCCCCAGCATTTT
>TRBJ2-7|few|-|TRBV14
CASSQDLSVGVRYF
TGTGCCAGCAGCCAAGATCTTTCGGTGGGGGTCCGGTACTTC
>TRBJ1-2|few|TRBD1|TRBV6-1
CASSDPTGGGYTF
TGTGCCAGCAGTGACCCAACAGGGGGCGGCTACACCTTC
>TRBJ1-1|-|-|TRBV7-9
CASSLPWTNTEAFF
TGTGCCAGCAGCCTACCTTGGACGAACACTGAAGCTTTCTTT
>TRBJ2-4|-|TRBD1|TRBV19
CASTQGKGQGALNIQYF
TGTGCCAGTACCCAGGGGAAGGGACAGGGGGCTTTAAACATTCAGTACTTC
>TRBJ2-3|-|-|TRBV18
CASSRGATDTQYF
TGTGCCAGCTCACGGGGGGCTACAGATACGCAGTATTTT
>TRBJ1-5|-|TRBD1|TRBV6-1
CASSAAVPGQERVLNQPQHF
TGTGCCAGCAGTGCCGCAGTCCCGGGACAGGAAAGGGTGCTAAATCAGCCCCAGCATTTT
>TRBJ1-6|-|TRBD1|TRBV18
CASRTGGDYNSPLHF
TGTGCCAGCCGGACAGGGGGCGATTATAATTCACCCCTCCACTTT
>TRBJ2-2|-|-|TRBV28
CASSSGQNTGELFF
TGTGCCAGCAGTTCGGGACAGAACACCGGGGAGCTGTTTTTT
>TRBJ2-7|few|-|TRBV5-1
CASSLGTADVPYEQYF
TGCGCCAGCAGCTTGGGGACTGCGGATGTTCCCTACGAGCAGTACTTC
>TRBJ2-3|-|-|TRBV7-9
CASREDRQGWGTDTQYF
TGTGCCAGCAGGGAGGACCGTCAGGGGTGGGGCACAGATACGCAGTATTTT
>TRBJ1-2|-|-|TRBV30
CAWRSAGDGYTF
TGTGCCTGGAGATCCGCTGGGGACGGCTACACCTTC
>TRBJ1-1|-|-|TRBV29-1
CSVLDQTEAFF
TGCAGCGTACTCGACCAGACTGAAGCTTTCTTT
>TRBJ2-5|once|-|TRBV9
CASSVGQAETQYF
TGTGCCAGCAGCGTAGGGCAGGCGGAGACCCAGTACTTC
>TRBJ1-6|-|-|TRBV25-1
CASSDRGRSSYNSPLHF
TGTGCCAGCAGTGACAGGGGCCGGAGCTCCTATAATTCACCCCTCCACTTT
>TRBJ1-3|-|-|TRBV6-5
CASSYSNLQAGNTIYF
TGTGCCAGCAGTTACTCGAATCTTCAGGCTGGAAACACCATATATTTT
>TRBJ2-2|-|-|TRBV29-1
CSVSFPAAYTGELFF
TGCAGCGTCTCATTCCCCGCAGCTTACACCGGGGAGCTGTTTTTT
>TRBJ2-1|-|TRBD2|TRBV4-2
CASSQEGPAGEGNEQFF
TGTGCCAGCAGCCAAGAGGGGCCAGCGGGGGAGGGCAATGAGCAGTTCTTC
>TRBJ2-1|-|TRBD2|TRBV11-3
CASSLRRGGNEQFF
TGTGCCAGCAGCCTCAGACGGGGGGGCAATGAGCAGTTCTTC
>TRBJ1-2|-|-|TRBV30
CAWFRGRAAANYGYTF
TGTGCCTGGTTTAGAGGCCGGGCAGCAGCAAACTATGGCTACACCTTC
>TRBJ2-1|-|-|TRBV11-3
CASSSNSGATSSYNEQFF
TGTGCCAGCAGCTCTAATTCCGGGGCTACAAGCTCCTACAATGAGCAGTTCTTC
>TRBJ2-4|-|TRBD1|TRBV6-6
CASRVQGAKNIQYF
TGTGCCAGCAGAGTACAGGGGGCCAAAAACATTCAGTACTTC
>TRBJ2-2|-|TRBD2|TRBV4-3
CASSRALRAGGGELFF
TGCGCCAGCAGCCGTGCACTCAGGGCGGGAGGCGGGGAGCTGTTTTTT